A single sample gave rise to the 30 T cell receptor beta chains below, sequenced in a study of T cells in Graves' hyperthyroidism and ophthalmopathy. RNA transcripts gave rise to amplified TCR beta CDR3 regions. RT-PCR in the first round (using the HTBI primer set) targeted the TCR CDR3. TCRdb reprocessed the multiplex PCR reads via MiXCR and lists one record per CDR3 protein. The data hold over 300,000 distinct CDR3 sequences, with approximately 14% observed a single time. Sequenced: blood. The receptors stem from a woman aged 55-69 years with Graves' hyperthyroidism.

This clonotype was counted ten times or more. The genes are TRBV7-8 and TRBJ2-3, with 14 bases identical to TRBD2. With 4 bases clipped from V and 5 bases from J, the junction kept 11 bases outside the gene matches. Germline lookup yields CDR1 SGHVS and CDR2 FQNEAQ. The CDR3 contains 18 residues. The CDR3 DNA follows: TGTGCCAGCAGCTCTTCTGGGACTAGCGGGAGAGGGGTAGATACGCAGTATTTT. Translation gives CASSSSGTSGRGVDTQYF.

The table lists this clonotype with many counts. This rearrangement joins TRBV29-1 to TRBJ2-5, with 10 bases identical to TRBD2. The V and J ends lost 3 bases and 1 base, in that order; junction bases with no gene match: 2. Germline V gives CDR1 SQVTM, CDR2 ANQGSEA. CDR3 length: 14 amino acids. The CDR3 DNA is TGCAGCGTTGACCTAGCGGGAGCCCAAGAGACCCAGTACTTC. As protein: CSVDLAGAQETQYF.

The sample holds many counts of this clonotype. The chain couples TRBV3-1 to TRBJ2-4; D ambiguous. The CDR3 sequence is 15 residues long. Germline V gene sequence: CDR1 LGHDT, CDR2 YNNKEL (reference sequence). V was shortened by 0 bases and J by 9 bases, with 15 bases between the two germline ends. CDR3 in amino acids: CASSQERLGGGIQYF. The DNA of the CDR3 is TGTGCCAGCAGCCAAGAGCGGCTAGGTGGTGGCATTCAGTACTTC. Combining the CDR3 with reference TRBV3-1 and TRBJ2-4 gives the whole variable domain DTAVSQTPKYLVTQMGNDKSIKCEQNLGHDTMYWYKQDSKKFLKIMFSYNNKELIINETVPNRFSPKSPDKAHLNLHINSLELGDSAVYFCASSQERLGGGIQYFGAGTRLSVL.

As regards this clonotype: Germline and junction disagree at one end, which may indicate a read error. The rearrangement joins TRBV28 to TRBJ1-2; D gene ambiguous. Germline V gene data show CDR1 as MDHEN and CDR2 as SYDVKM. This CDR3 is built from 17 residues. This chain's CDR3 is CASSSPALRAGNYDYTF. DNA for the CDR3: TGTGCCAGCAGTTCCCCAGCCTTACGAGCAGGCAACTATGACTACACCTTC.

The sample holds many counts of this clonotype. This CDR3 is CAWSRGAKSTDTQYF. CDR3 DNA sequence: TGTGCCTGGAGTAGGGGGGCCAAGAGCACAGATACGCAGTATTTT. The J gene is TRBJ2-3, the V gene TRBV30; the D call may be TRBD1 or TRBD2 (6 bases each). The CDR3 is 15 amino acids. The germline V gene has CDR1 GTSNPN and CDR2 SVGIG (reference sequence). V gave up 2 bases and J gave up 0 bases, with 12 bases separating them.

Ten or more counts support this clonotype. The rearrangement links TRBV6-6 to TRBJ1-1; TRBD1 matches at 10 bases. This CDR3 has 17 residues. After removal of 0 bases from V and 0 bases from J, the junction contained 4 bases not matched to a gene. Germline CDR1 is MNHNY and CDR2 is SVGAGI (reference sequence). CDR3 in amino acids: CASSYSRDRGLNTEAFF. The DNA of the CDR3 is TGTGCCAGCAGTTACTCCCGGGACAGGGGACTGAACACTGAAGCTTTCTTT.

The chain employs TRBV9 and TRBJ1-1; 7 bases map to TRBD1. CDR3 length: 14 amino acids. Germline values: CDR1 SGDLS, CDR2 YYNGEE. V lost 3 bases to trimming and J lost 8 bases; unmatched junction nucleotides: 10. This CDR3 is CASSASQGIGEAFF. The CDR3 DNA is TGTGCCAGCAGCGCCTCACAGGGGATAGGCGAAGCTTTCTTT.

On this clonotype: This is likely a read error, given that the CDR3 carries no conserved phenylalanine or tryptophan at its end. The genes are TRBV3-1 and TRBJ2-5; D ambiguous. With 2 bases removed from V and 4 bases from J, the gap between germline ends came to 17 bases. The CDR3 contains 16 residues. Germline CDR1 reads LGHDT; CDR2 reads YNNKEL (reference sequence). The CDR3 DNA sequence: TGTGCCAGCAGCCAAAATCCGGAACTTTTGGGAGAGACCCAGTACCTC. Its translation is CASSQNPELLGETQYL.

This clonotype was seen ten or more times. This chain links TRBV6-6 with TRBJ1-5; D may be TRBD1 (5 bases). CDR1 and CDR2 (germline): MNHNY, SVGAGI (reference sequence). CDR3 length: 15 amino acids. The germline V and J ends were trimmed by 2 bases and 5 bases, with 13 bases remaining between them. The CDR3 nucleotides are TGTGCCAGCAGTTACAACAGAGGGGCCGATCAGCCCCAGCATTTT. Its translation is CASSYNRGADQPQHF.

This CDR3 is CASSLLGLADYNEQFF. The CDR3 DNA reads as TGCGCCAGCAGCCTATTGGGACTAGCGGACTACAATGAGCAGTTCTTC. V usage is TRBV4-1 and J usage is TRBJ2-1, with 11 bases aligning to TRBD2. V was pared by 4 bases and J by 3 bases, with 5 bases of the junction left unmatched. The CDR3 is 16 residues long. CDR1 is MGHRA, CDR2 YSYEKL, per germline.

This clonotype was seen a few times. A read error is possible here, since a much larger clone lies one base away. The chain recombines TRBV14 with TRBJ2-1; TRBD2 agrees at 9 bases. CDR1 SGHDN and CDR2 FVKESK come from the germline V gene. The CDR3 extends over 16 amino acids. The CDR3 sequence is CAGSHPVVAGVDEQFF. The CDR3 DNA sequence: TGTGCCGGCAGCCACCCGGTGGTAGCGGGAGTGGATGAGCAGTTCTTC.

The sample holds many counts of this clonotype. This chain links TRBV2 with TRBJ2-1; the match to TRBD2 covers 14 bases. With V trimmed by 6 bases and J by 8 bases, 12 bases remained unmatched. The V gene's germline CDR1 is SNHLY and CDR2 FYNNEI. The CDR3 loop spans 17 amino acids. CDR3 nucleotides: TGTGCCAGCAGGGGGGACCTGACTAGCGGGAGGGTAGATGAGCAGTTCTTC. It encodes CASRGDLTSGRVDEQFF. The full variable domain, its missing parts supplied by reference TRBV2 and TRBJ2-1, is EPEVTQTPSHQVTQMGQEVILRCVPISNHLYFYWYRQILGQKVEFLVSFYNNEISEKSEIFDDQFSVERPDGSNFTLKIRSTKLEDSAMYFCASRGDLTSGRVDEQFFGPGTRLTVL.

This clonotype was found many times. The gene calls are TRBV5-1 and TRBJ2-7; the D call may be TRBD1 or TRBD2 (5 bases each). Germline assignment: CDR1 SGHRS and CDR2 YFSETQ. The CDR3 totals 13 residues. The V end lost 0 bases, the J end lost 7 bases, and 11 bases lay between the germline ends. The CDR3 reads CASSLDPWGEQYF. The CDR3 DNA reads TGCGCCAGCAGCTTGGACCCCTGGGGGGAGCAGTACTTC.

The chain has TRBV11-1 and TRBJ2-1, with 7 positions matching TRBD2. Per the germline V gene, CDR1 is SGHAT and CDR2 is FQDESV (reference sequence). The junction had 10 bases not matched to a gene; V was cut back by 0 bases and J by 2 bases. This CDR3 contains 18 residues. The CDR3 loop is CASSLAGLKAGTYNEQFF. The CDR3, as DNA: TGTGCCAGCAGCTTAGCAGGCCTTAAAGCGGGAACCTACAATGAGCAGTTCTTC.

This clonotype was counted ten times or more. This chain joins TRBV24-1 and TRBJ1-2; a possible D gene is TRBD1 (5 bases). CDR1 is KGHDR, CDR2 SFDVKD, per germline. The CDR3 extends over 13 amino acids. The V and J ends lost 7 bases and 8 bases respectively, with 16 bases between them. The CDR3 region is CATRNANDRGYTF. In nucleotides, the CDR3 is TGTGCCACCAGAAACGCAAATGACAGAGGCTACACCTTC.

In regard to this clonotype: This may stem from a read error, because a much larger clone lies one nucleotide away. V is TRBV6-2 or TRBV6-3 and J is TRBJ1-1; perhaps TRBD1 as D (6 bases). Deletions cut 2 bases from V and 5 bases from J, with 15 bases between. The CDR3 sequence is 15 residues long. The germline V gene has CDR1 MNHEY and CDR2 SVGEGT. The CDR3 loop is CASSYDEQGGTEAFF. The CDR3 region has the DNA TGTGCCAGCAGTTACGACGAACAGGGAGGAACTGAAGCTTTCTTT.

This clonotype was detected many times. The chain is built from TRBV18 and TRBJ1-2; weak D call: TRBD1 (6 bases). Germline V lookup: CDR1 KGHSH, CDR2 LQKENI. This CDR3 comprises 14 residues. Deletions cut 0 bases from V and 4 bases from J, with 9 bases between. CDR3 protein: CASSPPSRGYGYTF. In DNA form, the CDR3 reads TGTGCCAGCTCACCACCAAGCAGGGGCTATGGCTACACCTTC. The entire variable domain, with the rest obtained from reference TRBV18 and TRBJ1-2, is as follows: NAGVMQNPRHLVRRRGQEARLRCSPMKGHSHVYWYRQLPEEGLKFMVYLQKENIIDESGMPKERFSAEFPKEGPSILRIQQVVRGDSAAYFCASSPPSRGYGYTFGSGTRLTVV.

V and J are TRBV28 and TRBJ2-7; possibly TRBD1 or TRBD2 for D (5 bases each). Trimming took off 2 bases at V and 3 bases at J, with 14 bases between the two ends. The CDR3 sequence is 15 residues long. CDR1 is MDHEN, CDR2 SYDVKM, per germline. CDR3 loop: CASSLAWDRNYEQYF. The CDR3 DNA sequence: TGTGCCAGCAGTTTAGCGTGGGACCGCAACTACGAGCAGTACTTC.

This clonotype was seen many times. The rearrangement uses TRBV11-3 and TRBJ2-5; a possible D gene is TRBD2 (6 bases). The germline V gene encodes CDR1 SGHNT and CDR2 YENEEA. This CDR3 has 15 residues. Trimming removed 5 bases from V and 3 bases from J, with 16 bases in between. The DNA for the CDR3 is TGTGCCAGCAGCGCACCGGGACTTCCTAAAGAGACCCAGTACTTC. This gives the protein CASSAPGLPKETQYF.

This rearrangement joins TRBV5-4 to TRBJ2-7; 9 bases line up with TRBD1. CDR3 length equals 15 residues. Trimming cost V 6 bases and J 0 bases; bases outside gene matches: 7. CDR1 is SGHNT and CDR2 is YYREEE in the germline V gene (reference sequence). CDR3 nucleotide sequence: TGTGCCAGCACCGCCCCGACAGGGGGCTCCTACGAGCAGTACTTC. It is translated as CASTAPTGGSYEQYF.

With regard to this clonotype: With a much larger clone just one base away, this may be a read error. The chain couples TRBV5-1 to TRBJ1-1; TRBD1 might be the D (5 bases). The CDR3 extends over 16 amino acids. V was pared by 3 bases and J by 1 base, with 16 bases between. Germline assignment: CDR1 SGHRS and CDR2 YFSETQ. The CDR3 DNA reads as TGCGCCAGCAGCTCGACTCGACGGGGCAGGAACACTGAAGCTTTCTTT. Translated: CASSSTRRGRNTEAFF.

The gene calls are TRBV3-1 and TRBJ1-6; possible D gene TRBD1, 6 bases. Trimming removed 1 base from V and 8 bases from J, with 9 bases in between. The V gene's germline CDR1 is LGHDT and CDR2 YNNKEL (reference sequence). The CDR3 is 14 residues long. CDR3: CASSQGQGHSPLHF. The CDR3 bases are TGTGCCAGCAGCCAAGGGCAGGGGCATTCACCCCTCCACTTT.

This clonotype was recorded at least ten times. The chain uses TRBV3-1 and TRBJ1-5; the match to TRBD1 covers 8 bases. CDR1 and CDR2 (germline): LGHDT, YNNKEL (reference sequence). The CDR3 extends over 15 amino acids. V was pared by 5 bases and J by 1 base, with 4 bases of the junction left unmatched. For the CDR3, the DNA is TGTGCCAGCAGCAACGGACAGGGAAGCAATCAGCCCCAGCATTTT. It yields the protein CASSNGQGSNQPQHF.

The sample holds many counts of this clonotype. This chain connects TRBV20-1 to TRBJ2-7; TRBD1 matches 7 bases. Trimming cost V 6 bases and J 3 bases; bases outside gene matches: 5. Germline CDR1 and CDR2: DFQATT and SNEGSKA (reference sequence). The CDR3 has 12 residues. The CDR3 spells CSAVGTVYEQYF. CDR3 DNA: TGCAGTGCCGTTGGGACAGTCTACGAGCAGTACTTC.

V usage is TRBV29-1 and J usage is TRBJ2-1, with 7 bases matching TRBD2. Germline values: CDR1 SQVTM, CDR2 ANQGSEA. This CDR3 region has 14 residues. With 8 bases clipped from V and 4 bases from J, the junction kept 11 bases outside the gene matches. The CDR3 coding sequence is TGCAGCTCCCCCGGGATTAGCGGGTACAATGAGCAGTTCTTC. Protein product: CSSPGISGYNEQFF.

This clonotype was recorded many times. The chain links TRBV3-1 to TRBJ2-1; 7 bases line up with TRBD2. V gave up 4 bases and J gave up 7 bases; unmatched junction bases: 16. CDR3 length equals 17 residues. Germline values: CDR1 LGHDT, CDR2 YNNKEL (reference sequence). In nucleotides, the CDR3 is TGTGCCAGCAGCCTCGGGGGGTTGCGGGAGCTTTGGAATGAGCAGTTCTTC. This encodes CASSLGGLRELWNEQFF.

This clonotype has a handful of counts. The DNA of the CDR3 is TGTGCCAGCAGTACCGGGACAGGGAATTCACCCCTCCACTTT. Encoded protein: CASSTGTGNSPLHF. The chain recombines TRBV13 with TRBJ1-6, with 9 nucleotides matching TRBD1. CDR3 size: 14 residues. After removal of 6 bases from V and 7 bases from J, the junction contained 4 bases not matched to a gene. Germline V gene sequence: CDR1 PRHDT, CDR2 FYEKMQ (reference sequence).

This clonotype appeared many times. The chain employs TRBV28 and TRBJ2-1; the D gene is possibly TRBD2 (6 bases). V was pared by 2 bases and J by 9 bases, with 17 bases between. This CDR3 contains 15 residues. Germline V gene sequence: CDR1 MDHEN, CDR2 SYDVKM. The CDR3 loop reads CASSLALARICEQFF. The CDR3 nucleotides are TGTGCCAGCAGTTTAGCACTAGCTAGGATATGTGAGCAGTTCTTC.

This clonotype was seen many times. The chain joins TRBV3-1 to TRBJ2-7, with 8 bases lining up with TRBD2. Losses at the gene ends were 4 bases for V and 3 bases for J; bases not matched to a gene: 5. The CDR3 is 14 residues long. The germline V gene encodes CDR1 LGHDT and CDR2 YNNKEL (reference sequence). The CDR3 DNA sequence: TGTGCCAGCAGCCGTAAAGGGACTAGCTACGAGCAGTACTTC. Translated, it gives CASSRKGTSYEQYF.

A word on this clonotype: Since a much larger clone is just one base distant, this may be a read error. The rearrangement uses TRBV7-8 and TRBJ1-5, with TRBD1 identical over 7 bases. The V and J ends lost 4 bases and 5 bases, in that order; junction bases with no gene match: 5. Germline V CDR1 and CDR2: SGHVS, FQNEAQ. The CDR3 loop spans 14 amino acids. The CDR3, as DNA: TGTGCCAGCAGCTCAGGGGGAAGCGATCAGCCCCAGCATTTT. Its translation: CASSSGGSDQPQHF.